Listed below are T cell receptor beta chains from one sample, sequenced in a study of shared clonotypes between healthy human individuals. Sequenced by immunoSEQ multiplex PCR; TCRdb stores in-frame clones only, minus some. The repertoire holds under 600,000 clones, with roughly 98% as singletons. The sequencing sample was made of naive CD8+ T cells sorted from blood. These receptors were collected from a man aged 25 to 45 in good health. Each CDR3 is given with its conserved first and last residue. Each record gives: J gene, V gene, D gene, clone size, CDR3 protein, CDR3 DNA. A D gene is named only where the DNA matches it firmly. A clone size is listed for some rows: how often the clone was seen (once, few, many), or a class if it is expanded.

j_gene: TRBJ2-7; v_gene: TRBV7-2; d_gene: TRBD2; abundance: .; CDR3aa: CASSLALSGSSPEQYF; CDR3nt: TGTGCCAGCAGCTTAGCATTGAGCGGGAGCTCTCCCGAGCAGTACTTC
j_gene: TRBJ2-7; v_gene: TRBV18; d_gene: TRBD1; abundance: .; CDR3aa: CASSPGTGQYF; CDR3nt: TGTGCCAGCTCACCGGGGACAGGCCAGTACTTC
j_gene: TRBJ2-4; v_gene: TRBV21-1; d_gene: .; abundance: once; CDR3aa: CATSPTSGKTNGYF; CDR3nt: TGTGCCACCTCTCCCACCTCCGGGAAAACAAATGGGTACTTC
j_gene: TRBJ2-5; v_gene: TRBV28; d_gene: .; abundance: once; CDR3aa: CASSSPGRETQYF; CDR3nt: TGTGCCAGCAGTTCCCCAGGCAGGGAGACCCAGTACTTC
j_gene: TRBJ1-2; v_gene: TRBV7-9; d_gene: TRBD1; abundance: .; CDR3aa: CASSLSSGGEGGYTF; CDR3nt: TGTGCCAGCAGCTTAAGTTCAGGGGGAGAAGGGGGCTACACCTTC
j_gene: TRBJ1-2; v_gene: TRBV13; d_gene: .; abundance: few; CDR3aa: CASSPWGANYGYTF; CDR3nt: TGTGCCAGCAGCCCCTGGGGAGCTAACTATGGCTACACCTTC
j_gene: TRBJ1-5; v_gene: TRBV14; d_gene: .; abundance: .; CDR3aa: CASSRTGYNQPQHF; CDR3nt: TGTGCCAGCAGCCGAACAGGGTACAATCAGCCCCAGCATTTT
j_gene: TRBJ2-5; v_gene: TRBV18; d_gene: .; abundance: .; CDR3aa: CASSLYQETQYF; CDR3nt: TGTGCCAGCTCACTGTACCAAGAGACCCAGTACTTC
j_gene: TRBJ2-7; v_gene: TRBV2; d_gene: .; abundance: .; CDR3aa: CASLSFDEQYF; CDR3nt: TGTGCCAGCTTATCGTTCGACGAGCAGTACTTC
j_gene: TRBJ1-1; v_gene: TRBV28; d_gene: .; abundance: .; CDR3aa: CASSSPLEAFF; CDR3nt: TGTGCCAGCAGTTCCCCACTAGAAGCTTTCTTT
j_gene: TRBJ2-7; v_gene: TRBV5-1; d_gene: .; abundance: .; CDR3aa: CASSLAVTYEQYF; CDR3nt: TGCGCCAGCAGCTTAGCAGTGACCTACGAGCAGTACTTC
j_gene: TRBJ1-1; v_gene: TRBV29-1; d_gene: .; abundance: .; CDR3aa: CSVEDRMSGAFF; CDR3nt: TGCAGCGTTGAAGATCGAATGAGCGGAGCTTTCTTT
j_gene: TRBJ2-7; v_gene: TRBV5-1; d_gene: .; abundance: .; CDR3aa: CASRTSYEQYF; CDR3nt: TGCGCCAGCAGAACCAGCTACGAGCAGTACTTC
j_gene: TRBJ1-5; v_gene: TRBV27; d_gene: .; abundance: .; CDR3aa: CASRTVQGNQPQHF; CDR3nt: TGTGCCAGCAGGACGGTCCAAGGCAATCAGCCCCAGCATTTT
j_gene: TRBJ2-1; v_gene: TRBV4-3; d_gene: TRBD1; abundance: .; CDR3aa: CASSQDRGQGARNEQFF; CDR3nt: TGCGCCAGCAGCCAAGATAGGGGACAGGGGGCTCGGAATGAGCAGTTCTTC
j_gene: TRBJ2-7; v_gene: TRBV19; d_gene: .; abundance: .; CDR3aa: CASSSGPSSQTYEQYF; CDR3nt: TGTGCCAGTAGTTCCGGGCCAAGTTCACAGACCTACGAGCAGTACTTC
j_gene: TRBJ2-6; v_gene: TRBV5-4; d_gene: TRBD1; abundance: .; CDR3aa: CASSGKTGPSNVLTF; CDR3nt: TGTGCCAGCAGCGGGAAGACAGGGCCCTCCAACGTCCTGACTTTC
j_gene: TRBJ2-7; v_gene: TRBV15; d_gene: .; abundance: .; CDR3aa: CATSRVQGLSYEQYF; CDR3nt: TGTGCCACCAGCAGAGTACAGGGCCTATCCTACGAGCAGTACTTC
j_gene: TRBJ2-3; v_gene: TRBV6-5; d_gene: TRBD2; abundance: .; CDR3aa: CATTPAGKATDTQYF; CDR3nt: TGTGCCACTACCCCAGCGGGAAAAGCCACAGATACGCAGTATTTT
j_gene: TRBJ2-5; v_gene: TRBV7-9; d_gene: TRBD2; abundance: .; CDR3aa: CASSARLAGQETQYF; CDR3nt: TGTGCCAGCAGCGCCCGACTAGCGGGACAAGAGACCCAGTACTTC
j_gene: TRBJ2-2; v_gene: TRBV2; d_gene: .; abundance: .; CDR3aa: CASTELVLARELFF; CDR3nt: TGTGCCAGCACTGAACTCGTGCTGGCCCGGGAGCTGTTTTTT
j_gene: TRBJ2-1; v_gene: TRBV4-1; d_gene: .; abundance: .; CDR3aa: CASSQSHPGEQFF; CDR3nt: TGCGCCAGCAGCCAATCCCATCCGGGGGAGCAGTTCTTC
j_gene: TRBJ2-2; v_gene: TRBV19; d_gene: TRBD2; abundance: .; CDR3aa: CASTIFYGRAEDTGELFF; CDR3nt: TGTGCCAGTACGATCTTTTACGGGAGGGCCGAAGACACCGGGGAGCTGTTTTTT
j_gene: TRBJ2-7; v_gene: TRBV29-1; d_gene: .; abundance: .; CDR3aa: CSVVGRSSYEQYF; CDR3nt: TGCAGCGTTGTCGGCAGGAGCTCCTACGAGCAGTACTTC
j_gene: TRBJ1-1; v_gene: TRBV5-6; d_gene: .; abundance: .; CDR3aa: CASSLTERGDTEAFF; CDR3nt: TGTGCCAGCAGCCTCACGGAGAGGGGAGACACTGAAGCTTTCTTT
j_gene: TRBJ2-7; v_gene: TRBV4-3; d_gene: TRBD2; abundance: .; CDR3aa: CASSQGRGSVYEQYF; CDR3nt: TGCGCCAGCAGCCAAGGGCGGGGGAGTGTATACGAGCAGTACTTC
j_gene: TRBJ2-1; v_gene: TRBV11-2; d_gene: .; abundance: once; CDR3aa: CASRGPGSVNNEQFF; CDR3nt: TGTGCCAGCAGAGGGCCCGGGTCGGTTAACAATGAGCAGTTCTTC
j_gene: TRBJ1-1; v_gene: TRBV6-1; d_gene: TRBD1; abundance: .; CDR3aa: CASSATGVSEAFF; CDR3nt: TGTGCCAGCAGTGCCACAGGGGTATCTGAAGCTTTCTTT
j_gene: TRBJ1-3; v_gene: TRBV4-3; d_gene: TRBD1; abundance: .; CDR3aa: CASSQGQHSGNTIYF; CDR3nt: TGCGCCAGCAGCCAGGGACAGCACTCTGGAAACACCATATATTTT
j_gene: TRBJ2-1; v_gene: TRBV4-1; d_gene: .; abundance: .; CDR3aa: CASSIAGTYNEQFF; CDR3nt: TGCGCCAGCAGCATAGCTGGTACCTACAATGAGCAGTTCTTC
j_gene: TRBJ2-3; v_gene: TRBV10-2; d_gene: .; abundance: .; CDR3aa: CASSEPSGAETDTQYF; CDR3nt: TGCGCCAGCAGTGAACCCAGTGGAGCGGAAACAGATACGCAGTATTTT
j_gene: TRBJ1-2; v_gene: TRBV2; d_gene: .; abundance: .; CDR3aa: CASSEALQGRGGYTF; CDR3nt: TGTGCCAGCAGTGAAGCGCTTCAGGGGCGTGGGGGCTACACCTTC
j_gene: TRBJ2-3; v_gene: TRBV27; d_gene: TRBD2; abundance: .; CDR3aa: CASSPRLAGEHTQYF; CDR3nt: TGTGCCAGCAGTCCGCGACTAGCGGGAGAACATACGCAGTATTTT
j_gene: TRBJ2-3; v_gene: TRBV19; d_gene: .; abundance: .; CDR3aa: CASSQHGGYSTDTQYF; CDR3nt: TGTGCCAGTAGTCAACATGGGGGTTATAGCACAGATACGCAGTATTTT
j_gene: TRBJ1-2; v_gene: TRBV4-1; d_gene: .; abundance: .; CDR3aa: CASSQGQGYTF; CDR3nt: TGCGCCAGCAGCCAAGGTCAGGGGTACACCTTC
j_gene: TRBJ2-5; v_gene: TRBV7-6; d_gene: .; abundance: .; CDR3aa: CASSLSLGGEETQYF; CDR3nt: TGTGCCAGCAGCCTATCCCTCGGGGGAGAAGAGACCCAGTACTTC
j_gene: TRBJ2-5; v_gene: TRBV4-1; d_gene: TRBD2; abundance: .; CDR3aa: CASSHSSGNQETQYF; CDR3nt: TGCGCCAGCAGCCATTCTAGCGGGAACCAAGAGACCCAGTACTTC
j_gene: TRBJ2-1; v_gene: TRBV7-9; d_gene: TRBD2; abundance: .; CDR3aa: CASSPTSGENEQFF; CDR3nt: TGTGCCAGCAGCCCGACTAGCGGGGAAAATGAGCAGTTCTTC
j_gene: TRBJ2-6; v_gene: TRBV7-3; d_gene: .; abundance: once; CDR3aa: CASSPTGYSGANVLTF; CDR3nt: TGTGCCAGCAGCCCGACAGGATACTCTGGGGCCAACGTCCTGACTTTC
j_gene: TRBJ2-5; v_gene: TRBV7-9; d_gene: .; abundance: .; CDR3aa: CASSLVEETQYF; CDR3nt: TGTGCCAGCAGCTTAGTCGAAGAGACCCAGTACTTC
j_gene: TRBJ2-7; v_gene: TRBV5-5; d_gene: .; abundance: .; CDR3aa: CASTLGGNYEQYF; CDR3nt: TGTGCCAGCACCCTGGGTGGGAATTACGAGCAGTACTTC